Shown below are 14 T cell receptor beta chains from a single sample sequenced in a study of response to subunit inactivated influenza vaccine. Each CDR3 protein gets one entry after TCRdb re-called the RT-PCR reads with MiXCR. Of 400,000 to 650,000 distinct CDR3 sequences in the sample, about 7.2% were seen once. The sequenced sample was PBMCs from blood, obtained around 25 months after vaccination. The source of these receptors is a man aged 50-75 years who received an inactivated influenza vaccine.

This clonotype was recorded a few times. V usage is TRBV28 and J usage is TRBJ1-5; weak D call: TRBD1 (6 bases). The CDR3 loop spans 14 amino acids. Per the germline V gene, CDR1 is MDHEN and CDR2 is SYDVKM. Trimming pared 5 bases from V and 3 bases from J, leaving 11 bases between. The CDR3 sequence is CASSLQGFNQPQHF. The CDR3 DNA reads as TGTGCCAGCAGTCTACAGGGTTTCAATCAGCCCCAGCATTTT. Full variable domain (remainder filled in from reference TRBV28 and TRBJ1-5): DVKVTQSSRYLVKRTGEKVFLECVQDMDHENMFWYRQDPGLGLRLIYFSYDVKMKEKGDIPEGYSVSREKKERFSLILESASTNQTSMYLCASSLQGFNQPQHFGDGTRLSIL.

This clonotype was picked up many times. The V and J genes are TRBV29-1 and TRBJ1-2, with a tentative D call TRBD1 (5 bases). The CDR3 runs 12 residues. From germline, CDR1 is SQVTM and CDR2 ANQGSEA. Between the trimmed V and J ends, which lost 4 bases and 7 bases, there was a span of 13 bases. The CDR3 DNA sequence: TGCAGCGTTGCGTGGCAGGGTTTTGGCTACACCTTC. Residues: CSVAWQGFGYTF.

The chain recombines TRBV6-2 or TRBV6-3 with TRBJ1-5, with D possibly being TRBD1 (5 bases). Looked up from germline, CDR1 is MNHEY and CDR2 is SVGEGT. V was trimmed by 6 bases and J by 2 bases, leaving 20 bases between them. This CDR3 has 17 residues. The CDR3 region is CASRRTYAPRGNQPQHF. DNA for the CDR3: TGTGCCAGCAGAAGGACATATGCACCTAGGGGCAATCAGCCCCAGCATTTT.

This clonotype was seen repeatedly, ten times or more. The CDR3 sequence is CASSQVGGIANTGELFF. The CDR3 bases are TGCGCCAGCAGCCAAGTGGGGGGGATCGCGAACACCGGGGAGCTGTTTTTT. The chain joins TRBV4-3 to TRBJ2-2, with TRBD2 identical over 7 bases. Trimming at V came to 1 base and at J to 0 bases, leaving 5 bases not matched to a gene. CDR3 length: 17 amino acids. The germline CDR1 and CDR2 sequences are LGHNA and YSLEER.

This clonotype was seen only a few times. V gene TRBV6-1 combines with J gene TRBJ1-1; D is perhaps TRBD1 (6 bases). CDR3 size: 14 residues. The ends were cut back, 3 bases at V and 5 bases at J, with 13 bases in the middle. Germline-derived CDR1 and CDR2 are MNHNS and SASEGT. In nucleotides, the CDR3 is TGTGCCAGCAGTGACAAGGGGGGGAGGACTGAAGCTTTCTTT. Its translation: CASSDKGGRTEAFF.

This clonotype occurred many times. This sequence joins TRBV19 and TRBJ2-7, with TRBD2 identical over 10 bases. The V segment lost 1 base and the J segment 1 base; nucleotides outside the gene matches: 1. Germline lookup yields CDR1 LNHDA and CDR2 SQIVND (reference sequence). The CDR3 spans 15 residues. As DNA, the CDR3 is TGTGCCAGTAGTATAGGTAGCGGGAGGTCCTACGAGCAGTACTTC. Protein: CASSIGSGRSYEQYF.

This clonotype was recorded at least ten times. The CDR3 nucleotides read TGCAGTGCTAGCCCCCGGGACAGGGGCCAAGAGACCCAGTACTTC. It is translated as CSASPRDRGQETQYF. The chain combines TRBV20-1 with TRBJ2-5; TRBD1 matches 10 bases. Germline CDR1 and CDR2: DFQATT and SNEGSKA (reference sequence). This CDR3 comprises 15 residues. J was trimmed by 1 base and V by 3 bases; bases with no gene match: 5.

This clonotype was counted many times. In nucleotides, the CDR3 is TGTGCCAGCAGCCAGACGGATACCTACGAGCAGTACTTC. Its protein product is CASSQTDTYEQYF. V gene TRBV4-2 combines with J gene TRBJ2-7, with D hard to call. This CDR3 comprises 13 residues. Looked up from germline, CDR1 is LGHNA and CDR2 is YNFKEQ. V dropped 3 bases and J dropped 2 bases, with 8 bases sitting between them.

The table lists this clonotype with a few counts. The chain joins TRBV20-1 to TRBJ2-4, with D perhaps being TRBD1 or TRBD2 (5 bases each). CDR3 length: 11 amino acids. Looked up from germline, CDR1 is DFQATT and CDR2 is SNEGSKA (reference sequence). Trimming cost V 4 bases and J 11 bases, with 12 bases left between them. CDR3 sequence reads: CSAMGVLVQYF. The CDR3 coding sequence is TGCAGTGCTATGGGGGTCCTCGTTCAGTACTTC.

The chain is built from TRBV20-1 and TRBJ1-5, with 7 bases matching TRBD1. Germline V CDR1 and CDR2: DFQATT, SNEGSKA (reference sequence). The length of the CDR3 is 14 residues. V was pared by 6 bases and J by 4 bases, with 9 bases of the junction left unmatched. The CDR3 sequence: CSAASGTANQPQHF. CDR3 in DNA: TGCAGTGCCGCGTCCGGGACAGCGAATCAGCCCCAGCATTTT.

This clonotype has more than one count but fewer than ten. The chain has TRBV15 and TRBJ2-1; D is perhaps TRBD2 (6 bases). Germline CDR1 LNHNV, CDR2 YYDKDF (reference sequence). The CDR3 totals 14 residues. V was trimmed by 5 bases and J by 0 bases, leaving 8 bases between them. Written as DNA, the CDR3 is TGTGCCACCAGCCGGGAGTCCTCCTACAATGAGCAGTTCTTC. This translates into CATSRESSYNEQFF.

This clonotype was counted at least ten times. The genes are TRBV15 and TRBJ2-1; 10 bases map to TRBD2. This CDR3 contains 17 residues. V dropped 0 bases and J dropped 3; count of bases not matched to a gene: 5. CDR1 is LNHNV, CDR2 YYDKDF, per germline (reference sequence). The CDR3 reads CATSRDFRTSGYNEQFF. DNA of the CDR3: TGTGCCACCAGCAGAGATTTTAGGACTAGCGGCTACAATGAGCAGTTCTTC.

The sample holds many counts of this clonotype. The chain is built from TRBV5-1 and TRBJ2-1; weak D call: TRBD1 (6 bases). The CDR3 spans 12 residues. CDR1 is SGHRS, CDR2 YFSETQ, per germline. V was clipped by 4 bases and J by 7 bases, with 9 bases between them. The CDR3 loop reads CASSIDRNEQFF. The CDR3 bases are TGCGCCAGCAGCATCGACAGGAATGAGCAGTTCTTC.

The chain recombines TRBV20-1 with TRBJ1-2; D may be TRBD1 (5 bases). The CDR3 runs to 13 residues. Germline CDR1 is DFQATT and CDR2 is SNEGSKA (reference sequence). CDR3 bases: TGCAGCTCCTCCGCGGAGGGGAGCTATGGCTACACCTTC. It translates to CSSSAEGSYGYTF.